Presented here are 27 T cell receptor beta chains from one specimen sequenced in a study of blood T cell repertoires in COVID-19. TCRdb's copy holds only in-frame clones and misses some; the assay was immunoSEQ multiplex PCR. The repertoire holds about 290,000 clones, with 89% as singletons. What was sequenced was peripheral blood. These receptors were obtained from a woman aged 25 to 45 with COVID-19, enrolled during active disease.

The J gene is TRBJ2-5, the V gene TRBV7-9, with D uncertain. Between the trimmed V and J ends, which lost 6 bases and 6 bases, there was a span of 17 bases. CDR1 and CDR2 from the germline V gene are SEHNR and FQNEAQ (reference sequence). The CDR3 is made up of 14 amino acids. CDR3 residues: CASRSFDITKTQYF. The DNA for the CDR3 is TGTGCCAGCAGGTCGTTCGACATCACAAAGACCCAGTACTTC.

This clone came up once. The chain is built from TRBV27 and TRBJ2-2, with D hard to call. The CDR3 extends over 14 amino acids. Germline V gene sequence: CDR1 MNHEY, CDR2 SMNVEV (reference sequence). Trimming pared 3 bases from V and 10 bases from J, leaving 15 bases between. The CDR3 DNA reads as TGTGCCAGCAGTTTCGTCTTCGGGTCTCCGGAGCTGTTTTTT. Translation: CASSFVFGSPELFF.

The gene calls are TRBV6-5 and TRBJ1-1; D unclear. V was pared by 6 bases and J by 2 bases, with 7 bases between. This CDR3 spans 12 amino acids. Germline V gene sequence: CDR1 MNHEY, CDR2 SVGAGI. In DNA form, the CDR3 reads TGTGCCAGCAGCCAACATAACACTGAAGCTTTCTTT. This translates into CASSQHNTEAFF.

This clone has only one observation. This rearrangement joins TRBV5-1 to TRBJ2-3; D call uncertain. Trimming pared 4 bases from V and 0 bases from J, leaving 9 bases between. CDR1 and CDR2 from the germline V gene are SGHRS and YFSETQ. This CDR3 contains 14 residues. CDR3 sequence reads: CASSPSPSTDTQYF. In DNA form, the CDR3 reads TGCGCCAGCAGCCCGAGCCCCAGCACAGATACGCAGTATTTT.

This chain uses TRBV21-1 with TRBJ1-2. TRBV21-1 corresponds to a pseudogene. CDR3 length: 14 amino acids. This chain's CDR3 is CASLRSGRVYGYTF. CDR3 nucleotides: TGTGCCAGCCTCCGGTCGGGGAGGGTTTATGGCTACACCTTC.

The V and J genes are TRBV19 and TRBJ1-4; a possible D gene is TRBD1 (6 bases). CDR3 length: 18 amino acids. With 1 base removed from V and 0 bases from J, the gap between germline ends came to 15 bases. Germline V gene sequence: CDR1 LNHDA, CDR2 SQIVND (reference sequence). The CDR3 DNA is TGTGCCAGTAGTATAGGGGTGGCGGGGGCAGCAACTAATGAAAAACTGTTTTTT. Its protein product is CASSIGVAGAATNEKLFF. Drawing the rest from reference TRBV19 and TRBJ1-4, the complete variable domain is DGGITQSPKYLFRKEGQNVTLSCEQNLNHDAMYWYRQDPGQGLRLIYYSQIVNDFQKGDIAEGYSVSREKKESFPLTVTSAQKNPTAFYLCASSIGVAGAATNEKLFFGSGTQLSVL.

The V gene is TRBV5-5, the J gene TRBJ2-7; weak D call: TRBD1 (5 bases). The CDR3 loop spans 14 amino acids. CDR1 and CDR2 from the germline V gene are SGHKS and YYEKEE (reference sequence). The V and J ends lost 0 bases and 3 bases respectively, with 10 bases between them. CDR3 region: CASSLAQTVYEQYF. The CDR3 DNA reads as TGTGCCAGCAGCTTGGCCCAGACAGTCTACGAGCAGTACTTC.

This chain joins TRBV6-5 and TRBJ1-2; weak D call: TRBD1 (6 bases). V lost 2 bases and J 4 bases, leaving 11 bases between the germline ends. Germline values: CDR1 MNHEY, CDR2 SVGAGI. This CDR3 comprises 14 residues. CDR3 coding DNA: TGTGCCAGCAGTTACAGGGAAGGGGGCTATGGCTACACCTTC. Translation gives CASSYREGGYGYTF.

The count of this clone is one. The chain links TRBV2 to TRBJ1-2; D possibly corresponds to TRBD1 (5 bases). CDR3 length equals 12 residues. CDR1 is SNHLY, CDR2 FYNNEI, per germline. V was pared by 4 bases and J by 5 bases, with 8 bases between. CDR3 DNA sequence: TGTGCCAGCAGTGGCGCAGGGTATGGCTACACCTTC. Its translation is CASSGAGYGYTF.

The gene calls are TRBV5-1 and TRBJ1-1; no clear D. V lost 4 bases, J lost 3 bases, and 7 bases lay in between. CDR1 and CDR2 from the germline V gene are SGHRS and YFSETQ. This CDR3 region has 12 residues. The CDR3 bases are TGCGCCAGCAGCCAACCGGACACTGAAGCTTTCTTT. It encodes CASSQPDTEAFF.

This chain uses TRBV5-1 with TRBJ1-4; D perhaps matches TRBD1 (5 bases). Deletions cut 5 bases from V and 4 bases from J, with 18 bases between. The V gene's germline CDR1 is SGHRS and CDR2 YFSETQ. The length of the CDR3 is 16 residues. Here the CDR3 reads CASRAGTSGFNEKLFF. Written as DNA, the CDR3 is TGCGCCAGCAGGGCCGGGACTAGCGGATTTAATGAAAAACTGTTTTTT.

J is TRBJ1-2 and V is TRBV5-1; TRBD1 aligns across 7 bases. The CDR3 sequence is 13 residues long. J gave up 4 bases and V 3 bases, and 3 bases lay outside the gene matches. Germline CDR1 SGHRS, CDR2 YFSETQ. The CDR3 is CASSSTGPYGYTF. CDR3 in DNA: TGCGCCAGCAGCTCGACAGGGCCCTATGGCTACACCTTC. The full variable domain, completed using reference TRBV5-1 and TRBJ1-2, is KAGVTQTPRYLIKTRGQQVTLSCSPISGHRSVSWYQQTPGQGLQFLFEYFSETQRNKGNFPGRFSGRQFSNSRSEMNVSTLELGDSALYLCASSSTGPYGYTFGSGTRLTVV.

This chain links TRBV28 with TRBJ1-5, with D unresolved. Per germline, CDR1 MDHEN and CDR2 SYDVKM. Trimming removed 6 bases from V and 0 bases from J, with 9 bases in between. The CDR3 runs to 14 residues. CDR3 sequence (DNA): TGTGCCAGCAGACTCGGAGGTAGCAATCAGCCCCAGCATTTT. Its protein product is CASRLGGSNQPQHF.

The chain recombines TRBV9 with TRBJ1-1; D uncertain. This CDR3 comprises 16 residues. Germline V gene data show CDR1 as SGDLS and CDR2 as YYNGEE. Trimming left V 2 bases short and J 0 bases short, with 14 bases between. The CDR3 DNA is TGTGCCAGCAGCGTGGCTCGGGTTTTAGTGAACACTGAAGCTTTCTTT. This gives the protein CASSVARVLVNTEAFF. The variable domain in full, with the rest retrieved from reference TRBV9 and TRBJ1-1, is DSGVTQTPKHLITATGQRVTLRCSPRSGDLSVYWYQQSLDQGLQFLIQYYNGEERAKGNILERFSAQQFPDLHSELNLSSLELGDSALYFCASSVARVLVNTEAFFGQGTRLTVV.

This clone has only one observation. The rearrangement uses TRBV4-1 and TRBJ2-3, with 8 bases lining up with TRBD2. The CDR3 sequence is 18 residues long. Germline CDR1 and CDR2: MGHRA and YSYEKL. The trim removed 4 bases at V and 0 bases at J, leaving 12 bases unmatched. The CDR3 DNA reads TGCGCCAGCAGCCCGTCCCCGCGAGCGGGAGCCAGCACAGATACGCAGTATTTT. This sequence encodes CASSPSPRAGASTDTQYF.

The gene calls are TRBV2 and TRBJ1-1; possibly TRBD1 for D (5 bases). The V end was cut by 2 bases, the J end by 3 bases, with 10 bases between. The CDR3 extends over 14 amino acids. Germline-derived CDR1 and CDR2 are SNHLY and FYNNEI. The CDR3 reads CASSERGSDTEAFF. In nucleotides, the CDR3 is TGTGCCAGCAGTGAACGGGGGTCCGACACTGAAGCTTTCTTT.

The rearrangement uses TRBV28 and TRBJ1-6, with a possible D match to TRBD1 (5 bases). Per the germline V gene, CDR1 is MDHEN and CDR2 is SYDVKM. V was shortened by 8 bases and J by 6 bases, with 14 bases between the two germline ends. CDR3 length equals 14 residues. In nucleotides, the CDR3 is TGTGCCAGCGACCGGGGGAAAAGTAATTCACCCCTCCACTTT. Translation: CASDRGKSNSPLHF.

J is TRBJ2-7 and V is TRBV11-3, with 7 bases fitting TRBD2. V was clipped by 5 bases and J by 7 bases; unmatched bases: 14. This CDR3 is 15 amino acids long. In germline, CDR1 is SGHNT, CDR2 YENEEA. The CDR3 protein is CASSPGPGTNPEQYF. As DNA, the CDR3 is TGTGCCAGCAGCCCCGGCCCCGGGACTAACCCGGAGCAGTACTTC.

The chain employs TRBV6-1 and TRBJ2-4; a possible D gene is TRBD2 (6 bases). Deletions cut 2 bases from V and 2 bases from J, with 10 bases between. Germline values: CDR1 MNHNS, CDR2 SASEGT. This CDR3 is 15 amino acids long. The CDR3 is CASSELGGSKNIQYF. The CDR3 DNA follows: TGTGCCAGCAGTGAATTGGGGGGATCCAAAAACATTCAGTACTTC.

The DNA for the CDR3 is TGTGCCAGTAGTATCAGGGAATCTGAAGCTTTCTTT. Its translation: CASSIRESEAFF. J is TRBJ1-1 and V is TRBV19; D is possibly TRBD1 (5 bases). The CDR3 has 12 amino acids. Trimming stripped 3 bases from V and 6 bases from J, with 8 bases between. From germline, CDR1 is LNHDA and CDR2 SQIVND (reference sequence).

The chain recombines TRBV4-1 with TRBJ2-5, with TRBD1 matching over 9 bases. V was clipped by 3 bases and J by 4 bases; unmatched bases: 6. Germline CDR1 MGHRA, CDR2 YSYEKL. This CDR3 contains 15 residues. The CDR3 is CASSQAGTGLETQYF. The CDR3 nucleotides are TGCGCCAGCAGCCAGGCCGGGACAGGGTTAGAGACCCAGTACTTC.

V gene TRBV4-2 combines with J gene TRBJ1-1, with D possibly matching TRBD1 (6 bases). CDR1 and CDR2 from the germline V gene are LGHNA and YNFKEQ. V was pared by 1 base and J by 11 bases, with 17 bases between. The CDR3 covers 14 residues. CDR3 amino acids: CASSQATGAGGAFF. Written as DNA, the CDR3 is TGTGCCAGCAGCCAAGCGACTGGGGCTGGGGGCGCTTTCTTT.

The chain uses TRBV6-6 and TRBJ1-2; a possible D gene is TRBD1 (5 bases). CDR3 length: 14 amino acids. In germline, CDR1 is MNHNY, CDR2 SVGAGI (reference sequence). The ends were cut back, 0 bases at V and 8 bases at J, with 13 bases in the middle. CDR3 sequence (DNA): TGTGCCAGCAGTTACTCCCGACGGGGGGAAGGCTACACCTTC. Residues: CASSYSRRGEGYTF.

The chain couples TRBV18 to TRBJ2-4; 7 positions agree with TRBD1. Germline CDR1 KGHSH, CDR2 LQKENI. V was pared by 3 bases and J by 4 bases, with 9 bases of the junction left unmatched. CDR3 size: 16 residues. The CDR3, as DNA: TGTGCCAGCTCACCGCCCTTGACAGGGACGAAAAACATTCAGTACTTC. It codes for CASSPPLTGTKNIQYF.

This clone was found once. The chain recombines TRBV19 with TRBJ2-1, with TRBD1 matching over 9 bases. Trimming removed 5 bases from V and 8 bases from J; junction bases left unmatched: 4. This CDR3 contains 13 residues. Per the germline V gene, CDR1 is LNHDA and CDR2 is SQIVND (reference sequence). The CDR3 is CASSFTGGDEQFF. In nucleotides, the CDR3 is TGTGCCAGTAGTTTTACAGGGGGCGATGAGCAGTTCTTC.

This clone was recorded only once. The chain combines TRBV4-1 with TRBJ2-2; possible D gene TRBD1, 5 bases. CDR1 is MGHRA and CDR2 is YSYEKL in the germline V gene. V lost 4 bases and J lost 4, with 13 bases in between. The CDR3 has 15 amino acids. The CDR3 nucleotides are TGCGCCAGCAGCCCTCGACAGAAACTCACCGGGGAGCTGTTTTTT. This codes for CASSPRQKLTGELFF.

The J gene is TRBJ2-5, the V gene TRBV7-9; D is possibly TRBD2 (5 bases). Trimming removed 4 bases at V and 2 bases at J, with 17 bases between. This CDR3 comprises 16 residues. The germline V gene encodes CDR1 SEHNR and CDR2 FQNEAQ (reference sequence). The CDR3 nucleotides read TGTGCCAGCAGCTCAAGGAGCCTACCGGGGCAAGAGACCCAGTACTTC. As protein: CASSSRSLPGQETQYF.